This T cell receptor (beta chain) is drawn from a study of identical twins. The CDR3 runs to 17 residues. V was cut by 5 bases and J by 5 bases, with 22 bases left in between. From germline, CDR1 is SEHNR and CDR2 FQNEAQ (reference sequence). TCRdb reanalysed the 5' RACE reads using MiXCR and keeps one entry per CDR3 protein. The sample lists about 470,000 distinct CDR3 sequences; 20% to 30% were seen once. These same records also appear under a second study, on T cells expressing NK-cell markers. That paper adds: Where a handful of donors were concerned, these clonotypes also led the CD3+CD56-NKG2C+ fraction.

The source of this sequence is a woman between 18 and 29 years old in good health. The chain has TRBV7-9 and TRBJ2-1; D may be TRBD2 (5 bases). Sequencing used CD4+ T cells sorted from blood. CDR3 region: CASSGNQYGISDNEQFF. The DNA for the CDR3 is TGTGCCAGCAGCGGAAATCAATACGGGATCTCGGACAATGAGCAGTTCTTC.